Shown below are 18 T cell receptor beta chains from a single sample sequenced in a study of T cell changes during pregnancy in multiple sclerosis (dated by TCRdb to about 2019). Libraries were built with the immunoSEQ multiplex PCR assay. TCRdb stores this immuneACCESS table with in-frame sequences only. Part of the clones is absent; in the studies checked, under half of the shortfall reflects unresolved V genes, and no reason is known for the rest. In this sample the table shows approximately 90,000 clones, roughly nine tenths of which occur a single time. The ten largest account for around 1.8% of the sample. Specimen: peripheral blood, collected after pregnancy. These receptor sequences come from a female donor in good health, enrolled as a control in a pregnancy study.

The chain uses TRBV5-1 and TRBJ1-2; no clear D. V shed 0 bases and J shed 5 bases, with 11 bases lying between them. CDR3 size: 14 residues. Germline lookup yields CDR1 SGHRS and CDR2 YFSETQ. The CDR3 nucleotides read TGCGCCAGCAGCTTGGGGACCGGAGGGTATGGCTACACCTTC. Amino acids: CASSLGTGGYGYTF. The full variable domain, rest sourced from reference TRBV5-1 and TRBJ1-2, is KAGVTQTPRYLIKTRGQQVTLSCSPISGHRSVSWYQQTPGQGLQFLFEYFSETQRNKGNFPGRFSGRQFSNSRSEMNVSTLELGDSALYLCASSLGTGGYGYTFGSGTRLTVV.

The genes are TRBV18 and TRBJ1-6; D is possibly TRBD1 (6 bases). V was shortened by 4 bases and J by 4 bases, with 11 bases between the two germline ends. This CDR3 region has 15 residues. Germline assignment: CDR1 KGHSH and CDR2 LQKENI. The CDR3 spells CASSLQGEYNSPLHF. The CDR3 region has the DNA TGTGCCAGCTCACTACAGGGAGAGTATAATTCACCCCTCCACTTT.

The CDR3 bases are TGTGCCACGGAGGGGGATACGCAGTATTTT. This sequence encodes CATEGDTQYF. The rearrangement joins TRBV18 to TRBJ2-3, with TRBD2 as a possible D gene (6 bases). CDR3 size: 10 residues. Deletions cut 10 bases from V and 6 bases from J, with 8 bases between. From germline, CDR1 is KGHSH and CDR2 LQKENI.

V usage is TRBV29-1 and J usage is TRBJ2-3; tentative D call: TRBD1 (6 bases). V was trimmed by 7 bases and J by 2 bases, leaving 16 bases between them. The CDR3 has 14 amino acids. Germline V lookup: CDR1 SQVTM, CDR2 ANQGSEA. CDR3 region: CSACSTGSTDTQYF. The DNA of the CDR3 is TGCAGCGCTTGCTCGACAGGATCCACAGATACGCAGTATTTT.

The J gene is TRBJ1-5, the V gene TRBV2; D remains unclear. The CDR3 has 15 amino acids. Trimming removed 2 bases at V and 3 bases at J, with 11 bases between. Germline V gene sequence: CDR1 SNHLY, CDR2 FYNNEI. CDR3 nucleotides: TGTGCCAGCAGTGAATCGCGGGTGCCCAATCAGCCCCAGCATTTT. Encoded protein: CASSESRVPNQPQHF.

The rearrangement joins TRBV7-2 to TRBJ2-1, with 16 bases lining up with TRBD2. Germline V gene lookup returns CDR1 SGHTA and CDR2 FQGNSA. The CDR3 extends over 18 amino acids. V gave up 3 bases and J gave up 6 bases; unmatched junction bases: 8. The CDR3 region is CASSFPGLAGGVVNEQFF. For the CDR3, the DNA is TGTGCCAGCAGCTTTCCGGGACTAGCGGGGGGGGTAGTCAATGAGCAGTTCTTC.

The chain carries TRBV27 and TRBJ2-1, with 7 bases lining up with TRBD2. The CDR3 spans 15 residues. CDR1 and CDR2 (germline): MNHEY, SMNVEV (reference sequence). Losses at the gene ends were 6 bases for V and 0 bases for J; bases not matched to a gene: 5. The CDR3 DNA reads as TGTGCCAGCAGCCCTAGCGGCAGCTCCTACAATGAGCAGTTCTTC. Encoded protein: CASSPSGSSYNEQFF.

V is TRBV28 and J is TRBJ2-3; 7 bases are shared with TRBD1. The CDR3 length is 17 residues. The V and J ends lost 10 bases and 3 bases, in that order; junction bases with no gene match: 19. CDR1 is MDHEN, CDR2 SYDVKM, per germline. DNA for the CDR3: TGTGCCAACGCCGATTACAGGGGTCTAAAAGGGACAGATACGCAGTATTTT. This translates into CANADYRGLKGTDTQYF.

The chain combines TRBV7-3 with TRBJ2-1; the D is unclear. The V end lost 4 bases, the J end lost 0 bases, and 13 bases lay between the germline ends. This CDR3 is built from 16 residues. Germline assignment: CDR1 SGHTA and CDR2 FQGTGA. In DNA, the CDR3 is TGTGCCAGCAGCTGGAACAGATACATCTCCTACAATGAGCAGTTCTTC. Its protein product is CASSWNRYISYNEQFF. The full variable domain, its missing parts supplied by reference TRBV7-3 and TRBJ2-1, is GAGVSQTPSNKVTEKGKYVELRCDPISGHTALYWYRQSLGQGPEFLIYFQGTGAADDSGLPNDRFFAVRPEGSVSTLKIQRTERGDSAVYLCASSWNRYISYNEQFFGPGTRLTVL.

The gene calls are TRBV6-5 and TRBJ1-5; maybe TRBD1 (5 bases). The CDR3 covers 15 residues. V lost 0 bases to trimming and J lost 6 bases, with 12 bases between them. Germline lookup yields CDR1 MNHEY and CDR2 SVGAGI. The CDR3 spells CASSYSGLRGQPQHF. The CDR3 DNA follows: TGTGCCAGCAGTTACTCGGGACTTCGGGGTCAGCCCCAGCATTTT.

The rearrangement uses TRBV28 and TRBJ2-5; D is unclear. V was trimmed by 3 bases and J by 4 bases, leaving 18 bases between them. The germline V gene encodes CDR1 MDHEN and CDR2 SYDVKM. The CDR3 totals 16 residues. This chain's CDR3 is CASSLRPVFGLETQYF. The CDR3 DNA reads TGTGCCAGCAGTTTGAGGCCGGTTTTCGGTCTAGAGACCCAGTACTTC. Looking up the rest from reference TRBV28 and TRBJ2-5 gives the full variable domain: DVKVTQSSRYLVKRTGEKVFLECVQDMDHENMFWYRQDPGLGLRLIYFSYDVKMKEKGDIPEGYSVSREKKERFSLILESASTNQTSMYLCASSLRPVFGLETQYFGPGTRLLVL.

The chain recombines TRBV29-1 with TRBJ2-1; 9 bases match TRBD2. Germline V lookup: CDR1 SQVTM, CDR2 ANQGSEA. The CDR3 runs 14 residues. J gave up 0 bases and V 5 bases, and 2 bases lay outside the gene matches. The chain's CDR3 is CSVLAGSSYNEQFF. The DNA of the CDR3 is TGCAGCGTTCTAGCGGGGAGCTCCTACAATGAGCAGTTCTTC.

The rearrangement uses TRBV7-9 and TRBJ1-1; a possible D gene is TRBD1 (5 bases). This CDR3 is 13 amino acids long. V shed 4 bases and J shed 7 bases, with 13 bases lying between them. From germline, CDR1 is SEHNR and CDR2 FQNEAQ (reference sequence). CDR3 DNA: TGTGCCAGCAGCTCGGGGACTCGGTATGAAGCTTTCTTT. The encoded protein is CASSSGTRYEAFF.

The chain recombines TRBV7-2 with TRBJ2-7; 8 positions match TRBD1. CDR1 and CDR2 from the germline V gene are SGHTA and FQGNSA. J lost 3 bases, V lost 5 bases, and 9 bases had no gene match. The CDR3 is made up of 15 amino acids. In DNA form, the CDR3 reads TGTGCCAGCAGCACCCACGGACAGGGCCTCTACGAGCAGTACTTC. Translating it yields CASSTHGQGLYEQYF. Variable domain in full (rest from reference TRBV7-2 and TRBJ2-7): GAGVSQSPSNKVTEKGKDVELRCDPISGHTALYWYRQSLGQGLEFLIYFQGNSAPDKSGLPSDRFSAERTGGSVSTLTIQRTQQEDSAVYLCASSTHGQGLYEQYFGPGTRLTVT.

The chain joins TRBV11-2 to TRBJ1-5; no firm D call. From germline, CDR1 is SGHAT and CDR2 FQNNGV. CDR3 length: 14 residues. V shed 1 base and J shed 1 base, with 5 bases lying between them. The CDR3 nucleotides are TGTGCCAGCAGCTTAGTCGGGAGCAATCAGCCCCAGCATTTT. Translation gives CASSLVGSNQPQHF.

The V gene is TRBV5-6, the J gene TRBJ1-1, with D perhaps TRBD1 (5 bases). The CDR3 length is 14 residues. In germline, CDR1 is SGHDT, CDR2 YYEEEE. V gave up 0 bases and J gave up 7 bases, with 13 bases separating them. The CDR3 region has the DNA TGTGCCAGCAGCTTGGAGGGGATTACCATTGAAGCTTTCTTT. Translated: CASSLEGITIEAFF.

V and J are TRBV7-9 and TRBJ2-5; D possibly corresponds to TRBD1 (5 bases). This CDR3 region has 15 residues. Deletions cut 5 bases from V and 2 bases from J, with 15 bases between. Germline V gene sequence: CDR1 SEHNR, CDR2 FQNEAQ (reference sequence). This CDR3 reads CASSPPDSEQETQYF. The DNA of the CDR3 is TGTGCCAGCAGCCCCCCCGACAGCGAACAAGAGACCCAGTACTTC.

V gene TRBV7-9 combines with J gene TRBJ2-1; D perhaps matches TRBD1 (5 bases). The CDR3 covers 13 residues. From germline, CDR1 is SEHNR and CDR2 FQNEAQ (reference sequence). Trimming removed 4 bases at V and 8 bases at J, with 12 bases between. CDR3 coding DNA: TGTGCCAGCAGCTCCGACTGGGGCCATGAGCAGTTCTTC. This encodes CASSSDWGHEQFF.